The clone carrying this T cell receptor (beta chain) has only a few counts. As yet, its antigen is unknown. The germline gives CDR1 SGHAT, CDR2 FQNNGV. V lost 2 bases and J 1 base, leaving 8 bases between the germline ends. The CDR3 runs to 14 residues. This entry comes from a study of beta chain features in type 1 diabetes. Sorting that relied on CD45RO/CCR7/CD25/CD127/CD95/CD27 yielded CD4+ naive, central memory, regulatory and stem cell-like memory cells. What was sequenced were expressed TCRB transcripts, since all of the isolated RNA had been reverse transcribed. The repertoire was sequenced with immunoSEQ multiplex PCR; TCRdb's copy has only in-frame clones and lacks some. Altogether 250,000 to 350,000 clones are present, around 13% being singletons, with the ten largest covering approximately 6.7%. Study conclusions and caveats: More deletions and fewer insertions at VDJ junctions were seen in type 1 diabetes patients. cDNA-based sequencing might over-represent cells highly expressing TCR.

The chain combines TRBV11-2 with TRBJ2-5; D is perhaps TRBD2 (6 bases). This TCR was recovered from a man aged 30 to 39 in good health. The specimen was central memory CD4+ T cells from blood. CDR3 sequence (DNA): TGTGCCAGCAGCTTACTAGCGATCCAAGAGACCCAGTACTTC. Amino acid sequence: CASSLLAIQETQYF.